The 31 T cell receptor beta chains listed next were all sequenced from one sample in a study of CD8 T cells in Susac syndrome. RNA amounts of about 0.5 to 1 ug underwent reverse transcription with random hexamers. TCRdb passed the immunoSEQ multiplex PCR reads through MiXCR, listing each CDR3 protein once. The table includes fewer than 350,000 distinct CDR3 sequences, approximately 90% detected once. Sequencing used CD4+ T cells from PBMCs. The receptor source for this set is a human donor with multiple sclerosis.

The CDR3 loop is CASSFFQGKETQYF. CDR3 nucleotides: TGCGCCAGCAGCTTTTTCCAGGGGAAAGAGACCCAGTACTTC. The chain has TRBV5-1 and TRBJ2-5, with TRBD1 as a possible D gene (6 bases). The ends were cut back, 2 bases at V and 3 bases at J, with 11 bases in the middle. This CDR3 comprises 14 residues. Germline CDR1 reads SGHRS; CDR2 reads YFSETQ.

The rearrangement links TRBV10-3 to TRBJ1-1; possible D gene TRBD1, 5 bases. Germline V gene data show CDR1 as ENHRY and CDR2 as SYGVKD. CDR3 length: 13 amino acids. Deletions cut 7 bases from V and 1 base from J, with 10 bases between. DNA of the CDR3: TGTGCCATCAATGCGGGACGGAACACTGAAGCTTTCTTT. Amino acids: CAINAGRNTEAFF.

The V call is TRBV23-1, the J call TRBJ1-1, with a possible D match to TRBD1 (6 bases). TRBV23-1 is an ORF, and what it does is uncertain. There are 14 residues in the CDR3. Trimming stripped 2 bases from V and 1 base from J, with 8 bases between. In DNA form, the CDR3 reads TGCGCCAGCAGTCAACAGACAGGGAACACTGAAGCTTTCTTT. It yields the protein CASSQQTGNTEAFF.

This chain's CDR3 is CASSLVAARGANGYTF. The CDR3 DNA is TGTGCCAGCAGCTTAGTGGCGGCCAGGGGCGCGAATGGCTACACCTTC. The chain employs TRBV7-8 and TRBJ1-2; possibly TRBD1 for D (6 bases). Germline CDR1 reads SGHVS; CDR2 reads FQNEAQ. There are 16 residues in the CDR3. V was cut by 1 base and J by 6 bases, with 18 bases left in between.

J is TRBJ2-2 and V is TRBV5-1, with TRBD2 matching 9 bases. Looked up from germline, CDR1 is SGHRS and CDR2 is YFSETQ. Trimming at V came to 2 bases and at J to 7 bases, leaving 6 bases not matched to a gene. This CDR3 is 15 amino acids long. CDR3 bases: TGCGCCAGCAGCTTTAGCGGGGGAACCGACGGGGAGCTGTTTTTT. It is translated as CASSFSGGTDGELFF. Full variable domain (missing parts from reference TRBV5-1 and TRBJ2-2): KAGVTQTPRYLIKTRGQQVTLSCSPISGHRSVSWYQQTPGQGLQFLFEYFSETQRNKGNFPGRFSGRQFSNSRSEMNVSTLELGDSALYLCASSFSGGTDGELFFGEGSRLTVL.

The chain carries TRBV15 and TRBJ1-1; 10 nucleotides line up with TRBD1. The CDR3 consists of 16 residues. Germline trimming cut 1 base from V and 7 bases from J; bases unmatched to any gene: 9. The germline V gene encodes CDR1 LNHNV and CDR2 YYDKDF (reference sequence). This CDR3 is CATSRGPRQGASEAFF. The CDR3 DNA is TGTGCCACCAGCAGAGGTCCACGACAGGGGGCGAGTGAAGCTTTCTTT.

The chain is built from TRBV29-1 and TRBJ2-3; 10 positions agree with TRBD2. There are 16 residues in the CDR3. The V and J ends lost 4 bases and 0 bases, in that order; junction bases with no gene match: 7. The germline gives CDR1 SQVTM, CDR2 ANQGSEA. The DNA for the CDR3 is TGCAGCGTTGGGACACTGACTAGCGGGAGCACAGATACGCAGTATTTT. Translated, it gives CSVGTLTSGSTDTQYF.

The chain links TRBV19 to TRBJ1-2; perhaps TRBD1 as D (5 bases). The V gene's germline CDR1 is LNHDA and CDR2 SQIVND (reference sequence). Trimming cost V 2 bases and J 5 bases, with 18 bases left between them. The CDR3 is 16 residues long. CDR3 coding DNA: TGTGCCAGTAGTATACCAGGGTTGTCAGTGGTATATGGCTACACCTTC. It encodes CASSIPGLSVVYGYTF.

This chain joins TRBV7-9 and TRBJ1-4, with unresolved D. The germline gives CDR1 SEHNR, CDR2 FQNEAQ (reference sequence). V was trimmed by 5 bases and J by 3 bases, leaving 13 bases between them. This CDR3 region has 15 residues. The CDR3 loop reads CASSPPGSPNEKLFF. DNA of the CDR3: TGTGCCAGCAGCCCCCCGGGCAGTCCTAATGAAAAACTGTTTTTT.

The chain uses TRBV18 and TRBJ1-1; no clear D gene. From germline, CDR1 is KGHSH and CDR2 LQKENI. Between the trimmed V and J ends, which lost 4 bases and 7 bases, there was a span of 16 bases. The CDR3 runs 14 residues. CDR3 residues: CASSQSVGGNEAFF. The DNA for the CDR3 is TGTGCCAGCTCACAATCCGTTGGAGGGAATGAAGCTTTCTTT.

The rearrangement links TRBV7-2 to TRBJ2-7, with no clear D. Trimming took 5 bases from V and 2 from J, leaving 16 bases between them. This CDR3 comprises 15 residues. CDR1 is SGHTA and CDR2 is FQGNSA in the germline V gene. As DNA, the CDR3 is TGTGCCAGCAGCCCCCGACGAGGTACGCCCTACGAGCAGTACTTC. The encoded protein is CASSPRRGTPYEQYF.

The chain carries TRBV15 and TRBJ2-1; no clear D gene. Germline V CDR1 and CDR2: LNHNV, YYDKDF (reference sequence). The CDR3 sequence is 14 residues long. Trimming removed 1 base at V and 6 bases at J, with 10 bases between. The chain's CDR3 is CATSRGTFPNEQFF. Written as DNA, the CDR3 is TGTGCCACCAGCAGAGGTACCTTCCCCAATGAGCAGTTCTTC.

V gene TRBV30 combines with J gene TRBJ1-4, with TRBD1 matching 7 bases. After removal of 4 bases from V and 9 bases from J, the junction contained 20 bases not matched to a gene. From germline, CDR1 is GTSNPN and CDR2 SVGIG (reference sequence). The CDR3 length is 17 residues. The CDR3 DNA sequence: TGTGCCTGGAAGAGAGGGGGCAGGGGATTTGCGGGTAAAAAACTGTTTTTT. Protein product: CAWKRGGRGFAGKKLFF.

This clonotype was recorded once. The germline gene is not matched at one end of the junction; a read error may be the cause. CDR3 DNA sequence: TGTGCTAGCAGCAGGACTACCGCGAACACCGGGGAGCTGTTTTTT. Translation: CASSRTTANTGELFF. This rearrangement joins TRBV7-7 to TRBJ2-2, with D tentatively TRBD2 (6 bases). Per the germline V gene, CDR1 is SSHAT and CDR2 is FNYEAQ (reference sequence). This CDR3 comprises 15 residues.

CDR3 in amino acids: CASSWGVDRDTEAFF. The DNA of the CDR3 is TGTGCCAGCAGCTGGGGGGTAGATCGGGACACTGAAGCTTTCTTT. The chain links TRBV7-2 to TRBJ1-1; TRBD1 might be the D (5 bases). The ends were cut back, 4 bases at V and 3 bases at J, with 15 bases in the middle. CDR1 SGHTA and CDR2 FQGNSA come from the germline V gene. CDR3 size: 15 residues.

The chain is built from TRBV7-2 and TRBJ2-1; the D is unclear. Germline V gene data show CDR1 as SGHTA and CDR2 as FQGNSA. V was cut by 5 bases and J by 9 bases, with 20 bases left in between. The CDR3 loop spans 15 amino acids. CDR3 amino acids: CASSLRMVPTGEQFF. The CDR3, as DNA: TGTGCCAGCAGCCTCCGGATGGTCCCTACCGGTGAGCAGTTCTTC.

The chain has TRBV29-1 and TRBJ2-1; maybe TRBD2 (5 bases). CDR1 is SQVTM, CDR2 ANQGSEA, per germline. The CDR3 consists of 14 residues. V lost 4 bases and J 2 bases, leaving 12 bases between the germline ends. CDR3: CSVVERNPYNEQFF. The CDR3 coding sequence is TGCAGCGTTGTGGAGCGGAACCCCTACAATGAGCAGTTCTTC.

The rearrangement uses TRBV20-1 and TRBJ2-1, with a weak D call TRBD2 (6 bases). The V end was cut by 3 bases, the J end by 3 bases, with 9 bases between. CDR3 length: 13 residues. Looked up from germline, CDR1 is DFQATT and CDR2 is SNEGSKA (reference sequence). CDR3 DNA sequence: TGCAGTGCTAGGGGGACTTACTACAATGAGCAGTTCTTC. This codes for CSARGTYYNEQFF.

V and J are TRBV12-3 or TRBV12-4 and TRBJ1-2; D unclear. The CDR3 covers 13 residues. V was trimmed by 3 bases and J by 0 bases, leaving 5 bases between them. The CDR3 loop is CASSFQANYGYTF. The CDR3 coding sequence is TGTGCCAGCAGTTTCCAAGCTAACTATGGCTACACCTTC.

This chain joins TRBV18 and TRBJ1-1; the match to TRBD1 covers 11 bases. Germline values: CDR1 KGHSH, CDR2 LQKENI. The CDR3 has 14 residues. V lost 6 bases, J lost 2 bases, and 2 bases stayed unmatched. The CDR3 coding sequence is TGTGCCAGCTCGGGGACAGGGGGTAACACTGAAGCTTTCTTT. Translating gives CASSGTGGNTEAFF.

The chain has TRBV11-3 and TRBJ1-2; D unclear. V lost 5 bases to trimming and J lost 3 bases, with 10 bases between them. Looked up from germline, CDR1 is SGHNT and CDR2 is YENEEA. This CDR3 spans 13 amino acids. CDR3 nucleotides: TGTGCCAGCAGCCCTATGAGTGACTATGGCTACACCTTC. It yields the protein CASSPMSDYGYTF.

The chain recombines TRBV4-1 with TRBJ2-7; 12 bases are a match to TRBD2. CDR1 MGHRA and CDR2 YSYEKL come from the germline V gene. The CDR3 spans 14 residues. The trim removed 6 bases at V and 6 bases at J, leaving 6 bases unmatched. CDR3 coding DNA: TGCGCCAGCAGACCGACTAGCGGGGGACTCGAGCAGTACTTC. It yields the protein CASRPTSGGLEQYF.

The chain joins TRBV12-3 or TRBV12-4 to TRBJ2-1; unclear D gene. Trimming cost V 0 bases and J 2 bases, with 11 bases left between them. The CDR3 contains 16 residues. The CDR3 sequence: CASSLANAGTYNEQFF. CDR3 nucleotides: TGTGCCAGCAGTTTAGCGAACGCAGGCACCTACAATGAGCAGTTCTTC.

V usage is TRBV30 and J usage is TRBJ1-5, with a tentative D call TRBD1 (5 bases). Trimming stripped 2 bases from V and 4 bases from J, with 12 bases between. This CDR3 spans 14 amino acids. Germline loops: CDR1 GTSNPN, CDR2 SVGIG (reference sequence). CDR3 DNA sequence: TGTGCCTGGAGTCTGACAGTCAGAAATCAGCCCCAGCATTTT. This codes for CAWSLTVRNQPQHF.

The chain employs TRBV7-2 and TRBJ2-7; D is undetermined. This CDR3 region has 14 residues. V lost 4 bases, J lost 3 bases, and 13 bases lay in between. Germline CDR1 and CDR2: SGHTA and FQGNSA. As DNA, the CDR3 is TGTGCCAGCAGCTACCCGGGCCGGAACTACGAGCAGTACTTC. Its translation is CASSYPGRNYEQYF.

This chain joins TRBV24-1 and TRBJ2-1; 9 nucleotides line up with TRBD2. Germline assignment: CDR1 KGHDR and CDR2 SFDVKD. The CDR3 sequence is 17 residues long. Losses at the gene ends were 5 bases for V and 6 bases for J; bases not matched to a gene: 13. The CDR3 coding sequence is TGTGCCACCAGTGGGGGGACTTTAGCGGGGGACTCCAATGAGCAGTTCTTC. Translation: CATSGGTLAGDSNEQFF.

The chain joins TRBV2 to TRBJ1-1, with unresolved D. Germline V gene sequence: CDR1 SNHLY, CDR2 FYNNEI. This CDR3 is built from 11 residues. V was trimmed by 3 bases and J by 10 bases, leaving 9 bases between them. The CDR3 nucleotides are TGTGCCAGCAGTGACTCAGCGGGAGCTTTCTTT. Translation gives CASSDSAGAFF.

This chain connects TRBV5-1 to TRBJ2-4; possibly TRBD1 for D (6 bases). Germline CDR1 and CDR2: SGHRS and YFSETQ. The CDR3 consists of 16 residues. Trimming left V 4 bases short and J 5 bases short, with 19 bases between. CDR3 sequence reads: CASSLYTHRDQNIQYF. In nucleotides, the CDR3 is TGCGCCAGCAGCCTTTACACGCACAGGGACCAAAACATTCAGTACTTC.

The chain couples TRBV7-9 to TRBJ2-5; the match to TRBD2 covers 9 bases. CDR1 SEHNR and CDR2 FQNEAQ come from the germline V gene (reference sequence). V shed 1 base, J shed 3 bases, and the junction held 6 bases outside the gene matches. The CDR3 loop spans 16 amino acids. This CDR3 is CASSLDRLAGKETQYF. CDR3 nucleotide sequence: TGTGCCAGCAGCTTAGATCGGCTAGCGGGAAAAGAGACCCAGTACTTC.

The rearrangement uses TRBV18 and TRBJ2-7; D unresolved. The CDR3 is 14 amino acids. The germline gives CDR1 KGHSH, CDR2 LQKENI. V dropped 3 bases and J dropped 3 bases, with 12 bases sitting between them. Here the CDR3 reads CASSPSAAFYEQYF. CDR3 nucleotides: TGTGCCAGCTCACCCTCTGCGGCGTTCTACGAGCAGTACTTC.

This chain links TRBV18 with TRBJ2-7; TRBD1 agrees at 7 bases. Trimming took 3 bases from V and 6 from J; bases not matched to a gene: 2. This CDR3 region has 12 residues. CDR1 KGHSH and CDR2 LQKENI come from the germline V gene. The CDR3 coding sequence is TGTGCCAGCTCACCCGACAGGGTCGAGCAGTACTTC. Its protein product is CASSPDRVEQYF.